Shown below are 3 T cell receptor beta chains from a single sample sequenced in a study of OX40 agonist ivuxolimab in advanced cancers. The table came from immunoSEQ multiplex PCR; TCRdb's copy has only in-frame clones and leaves some out. The sample shows about 110,000 clones, roughly 90% of them seen only once. The sample here was CD4+ or CD8+ T cells sorted from blood, taken in a trial of the OX40 agonist ivuxolimab. These receptors all come from an adult with an advanced solid tumor such as melanoma, head and neck, liver or kidney cancer.

The gene calls are TRBV6-5 and TRBJ2-7; the match to TRBD1 covers 8 bases. V lost 11 bases, J lost 2 bases, and 11 bases stayed unmatched. This CDR3 contains 14 residues. Germline CDR1 is MNHEY and CDR2 is SVGAGI. CDR3 loop: CAVLVGTGTYEQYF. In DNA form, the CDR3 reads TGTGCCGTACTGGTGGGGACAGGCACCTACGAGCAGTACTTC.

The chain carries TRBV5-1 and TRBJ2-7; either TRBD1 or TRBD2 may fit D (5 bases each). Germline V lookup: CDR1 SGHRS, CDR2 YFSETQ. CDR3 length: 13 residues. V was trimmed by 5 bases and J by 3 bases, leaving 12 bases between them. The chain's CDR3 is CASRWDGNYEQYF. DNA of the CDR3: TGCGCCAGCAGATGGGACGGAAACTACGAGCAGTACTTC.

In its sample, this clone was seen a few times. The CDR3 DNA reads TGTGCCAGCAGCCGGGACAGAACCTACGAGCAGTACTTC. It encodes CASSRDRTYEQYF. The chain has TRBV7-3 and TRBJ2-7; TRBD1 matches at 7 bases. Germline values: CDR1 SGHTA, CDR2 FQGTGA. Losses at the gene ends were 5 bases for V and 2 bases for J; bases not matched to a gene: 3. CDR3 length equals 13 residues.